The T cell receptor beta chain under discussion was sequenced for a study of blood T cell repertoires in COVID-19 (dated by TCRdb to the early 2020s). Turning to the overall study: Collaborator samples came from the United States, Italy and Spain and covered acute and convalescent phases of COVID-19. The prospective study material was composed of cDNA or gDNA derived from T cells, B-cell-depleted T cells, or PBMCs. The dataset comprised deeply sampled blood TCRbeta repertoires from subjects exposed to, actively infected with, or recovered from COVID-19. The repertoires were released in a freely available public database meant as a resource for research on the immune response to SARS-CoV-2. The samples were drawn from two sources: the first 160 participants of the ongoing ImmuneRACE study, and 950 to 1,500 subjects contributed by 6 global collaborators. Sample metadata almost always included a de-identified subject ID, COVID-19 status, age in years and sex. Where available, HLA class I and class II types were obtained from metadata supplied by the sample provider rather than from assay-based typing. Overall study results and their limits: Clinical and demographic metadata were provided uncurated, with the amount varying by source and participant.

TCRbeta CDR3 regions were amplified from genomic DNA by means of the immunoSEQ Assay, a bias-controlled multiplex PCR. The authors processed their data as follows. Within the assay, amplification of reference gene primers was used to estimate how many nucleated cells each sample contained. To quantify the absolute abundance of each unique TCRbeta CDR3 rearrangement, sequence reads were collapsed and filtered. For each sample, productive Simpson clonality was calculated as the square root of Simpson's diversity index across productive rearrangements. Here the immuneACCESS table is served through TCRdb, limited to in-frame sequences with V and J called. Missing clones are a known gap in these copies; in checked studies unresolved V genes cover under half, and the rest lacks a known reason. From that table come the V and J calls and clone size; the DNA was used to work out D and trimming. The sample table contains roughly 320,000 clones; only one count was recorded for 65% to 90% of them. Of the sample, about 7% falls within the top ten clones.

Germline trimming: 5 bases from V, 6 bases from J; junction bases outside gene matches: 7. The CDR3 numbers 15 residues from cysteine through phenylalanine. Left in the record is the CDR3 DNA by itself, 45 bases read in frame from the first base. Looking up the germline V gene (reference sequence) yields CDR1 MNHEY and CDR2 SMNVEV. Of note for this clone: The clone's antigen remains unknown. One base away there is no much larger clone; base qualities are not given.

Whole blood was collected in K2EDTA tubes by collaborating institutions according to the institutions' own protocols. Collaborator samples were shipped for TCRbeta analysis as frozen whole blood, isolated PBMCs, or DNA extracted from either sample type. Material: peripheral blood. This clonotype originated in a human donor in a cohort sampled during active COVID-19. The rearranged chain carries TRBV27 and TRBJ2-2; the central 9 bases match TRBD1. The DNA sequence is given as TGTGCCAGCAGTCCAGGACAGGGGACAGCCGGGGAGCTGTTTTTT. The translation is CASSPGQGTAGELFF.